A selection of T cell receptor beta chains follows, all from one sample in a study of beta chain features in type 1 diabetes. Sequencing was performed with immunoSEQ multiplex PCR; in TCRdb, only in-frame clones are kept and a portion is missing. The sample has around 46,000 clones; approximately 40% are singletons. The specimen was stem cell memory CD4+ T cells from blood. The receptors stem from a man aged 25-45 years with type 1 diabetes. Both conserved end residues are trimmed from each CDR3. The order of the fields is CDR3 protein, J gene, V gene, D gene. The D gene is left open where the match is weak.

CDR3: ASAPGTSEDTQY; J: TRBJ2-3; V: TRBV5-1; D: TRBD2
CDR3: ASAPAGEEQF; J: TRBJ2-1; V: TRBV5-1; D: TRBD2
CDR3: ASHREVRELF; J: TRBJ2-2; V: TRBV18; D: .
CDR3: ASSQDAGGYEQY; J: TRBJ2-7; V: TRBV4-2; D: TRBD1
CDR3: AIKATSGSYEQY; J: TRBJ2-7; V: TRBV10-3; D: TRBD2
CDR3: ASSESGFQETQY; J: TRBJ2-5; V: TRBV6-1; D: .
CDR3: ASRDSIYGYT; J: TRBJ1-2; V: TRBV19; D: .
CDR3: ASSLIQGGQETQY; J: TRBJ2-5; V: TRBV7-8; D: TRBD1
CDR3: ASSFPPRTRSSYNEQF; J: TRBJ2-1; V: TRBV7-8; D: .
CDR3: ASSSLAGGDIQY; J: TRBJ2-4; V: TRBV5-6; D: TRBD2
CDR3: ASSLRQGTDTQY; J: TRBJ2-3; V: TRBV4-1; D: .
CDR3: ASSSSSYEQY; J: TRBJ2-7; V: TRBV7-2; D: .
CDR3: ASSRTHYRGSYNEQF; J: TRBJ2-1; V: TRBV9; D: TRBD1
CDR3: SVVGGNPKNIQY; J: TRBJ2-4; V: TRBV29-1; D: .
CDR3: ASSSGQGRDEQY; J: TRBJ2-7; V: TRBV6-6; D: TRBD1
CDR3: ASSVTGYNEQF; J: TRBJ2-1; V: TRBV6-1; D: TRBD1
CDR3: ASSPRRGDGGYT; J: TRBJ1-2; V: TRBV7-3; D: .
CDR3: ASSLTIGKNIQY; J: TRBJ2-4; V: TRBV7-8; D: .
CDR3: ASSLGGPAF; J: TRBJ1-1; V: TRBV7-9; D: .
CDR3: ASGTGRDNEQF; J: TRBJ2-1; V: TRBV11-1; D: .
CDR3: ASSSDFYEQY; J: TRBJ2-7; V: TRBV7-9; D: .
CDR3: ASREIGTGAQYEQY; J: TRBJ2-7; V: TRBV7-2; D: TRBD1
CDR3: ASSPPVRVEQY; J: TRBJ2-7; V: TRBV18; D: .
CDR3: ASSTAWRARNIQY; J: TRBJ2-4; V: TRBV19; D: .
CDR3: ASLAGGYEQY; J: TRBJ2-7; V: TRBV28; D: TRBD2
CDR3: ASSPGSAYNEQF; J: TRBJ2-1; V: TRBV7-2; D: .
CDR3: ASSPYQGQGNTEAF; J: TRBJ1-1; V: TRBV7-3; D: TRBD1
CDR3: ASSLRAGNEQF; J: TRBJ2-1; V: TRBV7-2; D: .
CDR3: ASSELQAFYGYT; J: TRBJ1-2; V: TRBV6-1; D: .
CDR3: SAGSRVDTEAF; J: TRBJ1-1; V: TRBV29-1; D: .
CDR3: ASSPGTGRTF; J: TRBJ1-1; V: TRBV5-1; D: TRBD1
CDR3: ASSFEGTEAF; J: TRBJ1-1; V: TRBV7-9; D: .
CDR3: ASSLPDQPQH; J: TRBJ1-5; V: TRBV28; D: .
CDR3: ASGLLAGGGTDTQY; J: TRBJ2-3; V: TRBV5-1; D: TRBD2
CDR3: ATSRDFLYEQF; J: TRBJ2-1; V: TRBV19; D: .
CDR3: ASSLSGRAYNEQF; J: TRBJ2-1; V: TRBV28; D: .
CDR3: ASSETGQGSMAQY; J: TRBJ2-5; V: TRBV5-1; D: TRBD1
CDR3: ASSLLGTGGSEQY; J: TRBJ2-7; V: TRBV27; D: TRBD1
CDR3: ASSVTGMNTEAF; J: TRBJ1-1; V: TRBV9; D: .
CDR3: ASSEGLVGETQY; J: TRBJ2-5; V: TRBV18; D: TRBD2
CDR3: ASSEQDNQPQH; J: TRBJ1-5; V: TRBV6-1; D: .
CDR3: ASSPGLLVRNTIY; J: TRBJ1-3; V: TRBV9; D: .
CDR3: ASSPGLSNTQY; J: TRBJ2-3; V: TRBV7-9; D: .
CDR3: ASSLAGGPKDTQY; J: TRBJ2-3; V: TRBV28; D: TRBD2
CDR3: ASSQDRASGELF; J: TRBJ2-2; V: TRBV2; D: TRBD1
CDR3: ASSMWYQVTDTQY; J: TRBJ2-3; V: TRBV19; D: .